This entry lists 6 T cell receptor beta chains sequenced from one sample in a study of OX40 agonist ivuxolimab in advanced cancers. Libraries were prepared by immunoSEQ multiplex PCR; TCRdb keeps only in-frame clonotypes and omits some of them. The sample carries approximately 120,000 clones, roughly 90% recorded once. The sequencing used CD4+ or CD8+ T cells sorted from blood, collected in a trial of the OX40 agonist ivuxolimab. Source of these receptors: an adult with an advanced solid tumor such as melanoma, head and neck, liver or kidney cancer.

V gene TRBV14 combines with J gene TRBJ1-1, with a tentative D call TRBD1 (6 bases). The CDR3 has 12 residues. Germline CDR1 reads SGHDN; CDR2 reads FVKESK. Trimming removed 5 bases at V and 5 bases at J, with 9 bases between. The CDR3 coding sequence is TGTGCCAGCAGCTTTCAGGGGACTGAAGCTTTCTTT. This codes for CASSFQGTEAFF.

The rearrangement links TRBV28 to TRBJ1-4, with unresolved D. There are 15 residues in the CDR3. The germline V gene has CDR1 MDHEN and CDR2 SYDVKM. The V end was cut by 11 bases, the J end by 0 bases, with 16 bases between. The CDR3 spells CASHRAGATNEKLFF. CDR3 DNA: TGTGCCTCCCATAGGGCCGGAGCAACTAATGAAAAACTGTTTTTT.

The V call is TRBV28, the J call TRBJ1-3, with a tentative D call TRBD1 (6 bases). Per the germline V gene, CDR1 is MDHEN and CDR2 is SYDVKM. The germline V and J ends were trimmed by 5 bases and 0 bases, with 11 bases remaining between them. The CDR3 has 15 residues. The DNA of the CDR3 is TGTGCCAGCAGTCCTCGGACAGACTCTGGAAACACCATATATTTT. Its translation is CASSPRTDSGNTIYF.

This chain links TRBV6-1 with TRBJ2-3, with 8 bases that match TRBD2. The CDR3 consists of 14 residues. CDR1 is MNHNS and CDR2 is SASEGT in the germline V gene. With V trimmed by 5 bases and J by 2 bases, 3 bases remained unmatched. The CDR3: CASSLAGNTDTQYF. The CDR3 DNA reads as TGTGCCAGCAGTCTAGCGGGTAACACAGATACGCAGTATTTT.

V is TRBV19 and J is TRBJ2-2; D uncertain. Germline V gives CDR1 LNHDA, CDR2 SQIVND (reference sequence). The CDR3 covers 14 residues. Trimming shortened V by 5 bases and J by 7 bases, and 14 bases separated the two germline ends. Written as DNA, the CDR3 is TGTGCCAGTAGTGTGTATACCCGCGGCGGGGAGCTGTTTTTT. It codes for CASSVYTRGGELFF. Using reference TRBV19 and TRBJ2-2 for the parts outside the CDR3, the full variable domain is DGGITQSPKYLFRKEGQNVTLSCEQNLNHDAMYWYRQDPGQGLRLIYYSQIVNDFQKGDIAEGYSVSREKKESFPLTVTSAQKNPTAFYLCASSVYTRGGELFFGEGSRLTVL.

The chain joins TRBV6-1 to TRBJ1-2; the D is unclear. This CDR3 region has 12 residues. V lost 6 bases and J lost 3, with 8 bases in between. In germline, CDR1 is MNHNS, CDR2 SASEGT. CDR3 residues: CASSGEYYGYTF. CDR3 DNA: TGTGCCAGCAGCGGCGAGTACTATGGCTACACCTTC.